Following are 10 T cell receptor beta chains from one sample sequenced in a study of T cell responses to AZD1222 COVID-19 vaccine. The table came from immunoSEQ multiplex PCR; TCRdb's copy has only in-frame clones and leaves some out. The repertoire holds around 71,000 clones, about 82% seen once, with about 3.1% in the top ten. The sequencing here drew on peripheral blood, taken on day 0 of AZD1222 vaccination. All receptors come from an adult in good health.

This rearrangement joins TRBV5-1 to TRBJ1-6; weak D call: TRBD1 (6 bases). CDR1 is SGHRS, CDR2 YFSETQ, per germline. The CDR3 has 15 residues. Trimming shortened V by 2 bases and J by 8 bases, and 14 bases separated the two germline ends. The CDR3 DNA reads TGCGCCAGCAGCTTAAGGGGGGGGCGTGATTCACCCCTCCACTTT. Translated, it gives CASSLRGGRDSPLHF. Together with reference TRBV5-1 and TRBJ1-6, the CDR3 gives the full variable domain: KAGVTQTPRYLIKTRGQQVTLSCSPISGHRSVSWYQQTPGQGLQFLFEYFSETQRNKGNFPGRFSGRQFSNSRSEMNVSTLELGDSALYLCASSLRGGRDSPLHFGNGTRLTVT.

The chain is built from TRBV18 and TRBJ2-4, with TRBD1 as a possible D gene (6 bases). Germline V gene data show CDR1 as KGHSH and CDR2 as LQKENI. Trimming took 3 bases from V and 9 from J, leaving 15 bases between them. There are 14 residues in the CDR3. CDR3 bases: TGTGCCAGCTCACCCCCGCAGAAGGGGGTCATTCAGTACTTC. Translated: CASSPPQKGVIQYF.

CDR3 sequence reads: CASSLTEALPEQYF. As DNA, the CDR3 is TGTGCCAGCAGCCTGACAGAAGCCCTTCCCGAGCAGTACTTC. The chain has TRBV2 and TRBJ2-7; TRBD1 is a possible D gene (5 bases). The CDR3 runs 14 residues. With 6 bases removed from V and 6 bases from J, the gap between germline ends came to 18 bases. CDR1 is SNHLY, CDR2 FYNNEI, per germline. Using reference TRBV2 and TRBJ2-7 for the parts outside the CDR3, the full variable domain is EPEVTQTPSHQVTQMGQEVILRCVPISNHLYFYWYRQILGQKVEFLVSFYNNEISEKSEIFDDQFSVERPDGSNFTLKIRSTKLEDSAMYFCASSLTEALPEQYFGPGTRLTVT.

This chain links TRBV10-1 with TRBJ2-5; 7 nucleotides agree with TRBD2. In germline, CDR1 is WNHNN, CDR2 SYGVQD (reference sequence). The CDR3 consists of 16 residues. V was pared by 9 bases and J by 4 bases, with 17 bases of the junction left unmatched. The CDR3 nucleotides are TGCGCCAGAGGAAAGAGAGCGGGACTCCCCCCAGAGACCCAGTACTTC. Its translation is CARGKRAGLPPETQYF.

The rearrangement uses TRBV6-6 and TRBJ1-4; D possibly corresponds to TRBD1 (5 bases). Germline V lookup: CDR1 MNHNY, CDR2 SVGAGI (reference sequence). V was pared by 6 bases and J by 6 bases, with 17 bases between. The CDR3 runs to 15 residues. In DNA form, the CDR3 reads TGTGCCAGCAGGGACCGACGGGGGGGATATGAAAAACTGTTTTTT. As protein: CASRDRRGGYEKLFF.

The V and J genes are TRBV29-1 and TRBJ2-1; D gene unclear. Germline V lookup: CDR1 SQVTM, CDR2 ANQGSEA. The CDR3 spans 13 residues. Trimming took 0 bases from V and 6 from J, leaving 9 bases between them. Here the CDR3 DNA reads TGCAGCGTTGAAGAGACTTATGGCAATGAGCAGTTCTTC. Its protein product is CSVEETYGNEQFF.

J is TRBJ1-6 and V is TRBV11-2, with unresolved D. The V and J ends lost 1 base and 5 bases respectively, with 6 bases between them. This CDR3 has 14 residues. CDR1 SGHAT and CDR2 FQNNGV come from the germline V gene. The CDR3 sequence is CASSLGQNNSPLHF. Written as DNA, the CDR3 is TGTGCCAGCAGCTTAGGTCAGAATAATTCACCCCTCCACTTT.

The chain recombines TRBV5-1 with TRBJ1-1; 8 nucleotides line up with TRBD1. Germline V lookup: CDR1 SGHRS, CDR2 YFSETQ. The trim removed 2 bases at V and 2 bases at J, leaving 11 bases unmatched. CDR3 length: 17 amino acids. CDR3 nucleotide sequence: TGCGCCAGCAGCTTCGGGACAGGCCGCACCTTTAACACTGAAGCTTTCTTT. Translation: CASSFGTGRTFNTEAFF.

This chain joins TRBV25-1 and TRBJ2-3; D is unresolved. The length of the CDR3 is 12 residues. Germline CDR1 MGHDK, CDR2 SYGVNS. The V end lost 3 bases, the J end lost 8 bases, and 9 bases lay between the germline ends. The CDR3 loop is CASSEWVGTQYF. The CDR3 DNA reads TGTGCCAGCAGTGAGTGGGTGGGTACGCAGTATTTT.

The chain is built from TRBV1 and TRBJ2-5; the table's D call, TRBD2, has no DNA check behind it. TRBV1 has pseudogene status. The CDR3 sequence is 16 residues long. CDR3 bases: TGCACCAGCAGCCAACGACTAGCGGGGGGGCAAGAGACCCAGTACTTC. Amino acids: CTSSQRLAGGQETQYF.